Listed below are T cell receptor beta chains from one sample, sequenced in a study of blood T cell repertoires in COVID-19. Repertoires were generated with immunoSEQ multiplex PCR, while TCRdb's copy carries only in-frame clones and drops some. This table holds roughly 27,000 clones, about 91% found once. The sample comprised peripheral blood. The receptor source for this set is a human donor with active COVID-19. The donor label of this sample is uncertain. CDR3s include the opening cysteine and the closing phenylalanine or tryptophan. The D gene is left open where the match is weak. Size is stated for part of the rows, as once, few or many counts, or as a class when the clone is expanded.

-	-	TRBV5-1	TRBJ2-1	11	TGCGCCAGCCGACGAGTGAGGGAGCAGTTCTTC	CASRRVREQFF
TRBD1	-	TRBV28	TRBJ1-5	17	TGTGCCAGCAGTTTATTGGCAGGGGGCCATGGCAATCAGCCCCAGCATTTT	CASSLLAGGHGNQPQHF
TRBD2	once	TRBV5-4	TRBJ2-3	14	TGTGCCAGTGACGGGGGCGGGAGGGCAGATACGCAGTATTTT	CASDGGGRADTQYF
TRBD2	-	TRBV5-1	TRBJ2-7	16	TGCGCCAGCAGCAAGGGGACTAGCGGGAGGGCCTACGAGCAGTACTTC	CASSKGTSGRAYEQYF
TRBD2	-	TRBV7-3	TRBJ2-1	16	TGTGCCAGCAGCTTAAGGGGCGGGGGTCTCCCCAATGAGCAGTTCTTC	CASSLRGGGLPNEQFF
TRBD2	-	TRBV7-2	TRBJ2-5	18	TGTGCCAGCAGCTTAGGGCTTCTAGCGGGGGGCTCGGGGGAGACCCAGTACTTC	CASSLGLLAGGSGETQYF
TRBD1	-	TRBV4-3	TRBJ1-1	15	TGCGCCAGCAGCCAAGAGGAGGGGGCGAGAGCTGAAGCTTTCTTT	CASSQEEGARAEAFF
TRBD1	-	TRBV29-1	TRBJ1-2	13	TGCAGCGCAAGGACAGGGGGCTACTATGGCTACACCTTC	CSARTGGYYGYTF
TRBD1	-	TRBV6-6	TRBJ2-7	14	TGTGCCAGCAGCACAAGACAGGGGCGCTACGAGCAGTACTTC	CASSTRQGRYEQYF
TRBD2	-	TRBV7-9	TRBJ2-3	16	TGTGCCAGCAGCTCCTCGACTAGCGGGGTCACAGATACGCAGTATTTT	CASSSSTSGVTDTQYF
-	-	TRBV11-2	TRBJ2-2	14	TGTGCCAGCAGTCGTAGCGGAGGGACCGGGGAGCTGTTTTTT	CASSRSGGTGELFF
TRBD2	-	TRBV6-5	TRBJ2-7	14	TGTGCCAGCAGCTCCCGGGGGGGGATAGGAGAGCAGTACTTC	CASSSRGGIGEQYF
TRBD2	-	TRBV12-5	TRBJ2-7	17	TGTGCTAGTGGTTTGCCTCATGGCTTGGCGGGGGGGCCCGAGCAGTACTTC	CASGLPHGLAGGPEQYF
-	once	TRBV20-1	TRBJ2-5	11	TGCAGTGCCGGGGGTCGGGAGACCCAGTACTTC	CSAGGRETQYF
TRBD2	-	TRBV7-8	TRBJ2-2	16	TGTGCCAGCAGCTTAGCGACTAGCGTAGACACCGGGGAGCTGTTTTTT	CASSLATSVDTGELFF
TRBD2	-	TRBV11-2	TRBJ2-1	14	TGTGCCAGCAGCCCGGGACTAGCGAACAATGAGCAGTTCTTC	CASSPGLANNEQFF
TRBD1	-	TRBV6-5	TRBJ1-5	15	TGTGCCAGCAGGTTAGGACAGGGCGACTGGGAGCCCCAGCATTTT	CASRLGQGDWEPQHF
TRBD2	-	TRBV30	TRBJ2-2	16	TGTGCCTGGAGTGTACTAGATAGCGGGAGGACCGGGGAGCTGTTTTTT	CAWSVLDSGRTGELFF
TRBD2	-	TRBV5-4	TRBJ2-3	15	TGTGCCAGCAGCACCCAGCGGGACGGAGCGGATACGCAGTATTTT	CASSTQRDGADTQYF
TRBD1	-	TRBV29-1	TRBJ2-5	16	TGCAGCGTTGAAGATCTATTTAGAGGGGGCGTCGAGACCCAGTACTTC	CSVEDLFRGGVETQYF
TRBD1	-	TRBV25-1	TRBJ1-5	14	TGTGCCAGCAGCCAGACAGGGCGGAATCAGCCCCAGCATTTT	CASSQTGRNQPQHF
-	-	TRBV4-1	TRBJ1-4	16	TGCGCCAGCAGCCAGTCGGGAAATCCAAAAGGGGAAAAACTGTTTTTT	CASSQSGNPKGEKLFF
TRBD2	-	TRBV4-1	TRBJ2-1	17	TGCGCCAGCAGCGCAAGCCGTCTAGCGGGGGCCTACAATGAGCAGTTCTTC	CASSASRLAGAYNEQFF
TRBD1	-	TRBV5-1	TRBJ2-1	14	TGCGCCAGCAGCCCGACAGGGATAATATCTGAGCAGTTCTTC	CASSPTGIISEQFF
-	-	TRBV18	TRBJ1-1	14	TGTGCCAGCTCACCGGCCGGGACTAACACTGAAGCTTTCTTT	CASSPAGTNTEAFF
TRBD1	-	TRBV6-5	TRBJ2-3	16	TGTGCCAGCAGTTACTTGGGACAGGGGGGCACAGATACGCAGTATTTT	CASSYLGQGGTDTQYF
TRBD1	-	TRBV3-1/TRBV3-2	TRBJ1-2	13	TGTGCCAGCAGCCCTGGGACAGGGGAGGGCTACACCTTC	CASSPGTGEGYTF
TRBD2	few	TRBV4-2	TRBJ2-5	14	TGTGCCAGCAGCCAAGGGGTGGGAGGGGAGACCCAGTACTTC	CASSQGVGGETQYF
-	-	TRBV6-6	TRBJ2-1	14	TGTGCCAGCAGTTATAGGCTCGACAAGAATGAGCAGTTCTTC	CASSYRLDKNEQFF
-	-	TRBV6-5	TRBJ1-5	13	TGTGCCAGCAGTCAGAATAGCAATCAGCCCCAGCATTTT	CASSQNSNQPQHF
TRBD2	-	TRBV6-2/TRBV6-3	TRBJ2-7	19	TGTGCCAGCAGTTACTCAGAACCCAGGACTAGCGGGAGTCCCTACGAGCAGTACTTC	CASSYSEPRTSGSPYEQYF
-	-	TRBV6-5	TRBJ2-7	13	TGTGCCAGCACGAGACAAAGACCCTACGAGCAGTACTTC	CASTRQRPYEQYF
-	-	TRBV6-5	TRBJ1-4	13	TGTGCCAGCAGTTCGGACAGTAATGGAAAACTGTTTTTT	CASSSDSNGKLFF
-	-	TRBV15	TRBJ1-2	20	TGTGCCACCAGCCGACGGCGAGGTGAGGGGAGCCTTGGACTAAACTATGGCTACACCTTC	CATSRRRGEGSLGLNYGYTF
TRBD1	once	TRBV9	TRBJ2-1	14	TGTGCCAGCAGCGTCTGGACAGGGGGCGATGAGCAGTTCTTC	CASSVWTGGDEQFF
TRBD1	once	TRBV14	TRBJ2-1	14	TGTGCCAGCAGCCAGAGGACAGGGGAGGGTGAGCAGTTCTTC	CASSQRTGEGEQFF
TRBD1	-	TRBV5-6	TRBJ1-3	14	TGTGCCAGCAGCCTGGGACAGGGTGGAAACACCATATATTTT	CASSLGQGGNTIYF
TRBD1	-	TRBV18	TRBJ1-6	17	TGTGCCAGCTCACCAACCGGGACAGGGATCTCCCAACCACCCCTCCACTTT	CASSPTGTGISQPPLHF
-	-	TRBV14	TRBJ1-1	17	TGTGCCAGCAGCCAAGTAGGACAGTCGATGGGTTTCACTGAAGCTTTCTTT	CASSQVGQSMGFTEAFF
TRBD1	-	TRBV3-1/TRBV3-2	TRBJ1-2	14	TGTGCCAGCAGCCAAGATTACAGGGGCGAGGGCTACACCTTC	CASSQDYRGEGYTF
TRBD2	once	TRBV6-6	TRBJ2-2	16	TGTGCCAGCAGCCAGCCCACCGGGACTAGCCCCGGGGAGCTGTTTTTT	CASSQPTGTSPGELFF
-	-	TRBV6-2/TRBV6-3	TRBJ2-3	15	TGTGCCAGCAGTTACTCGGCGGCCAGCACAGATACGCAGTATTTT	CASSYSAASTDTQYF
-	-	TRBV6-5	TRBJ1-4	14	TGTGCCAGCAGTTACCGGGCAACTAATGAAAAACTGTTTTTT	CASSYRATNEKLFF
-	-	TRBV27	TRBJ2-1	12	TGTGCCAGCAGGATCGGGCGGGATGAGCAGTTCTTC	CASRIGRDEQFF
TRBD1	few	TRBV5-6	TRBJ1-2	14	TGTGCCAGCAGCTCGCCGACAGGGCGCTGGGGCTACACCTTC	CASSSPTGRWGYTF
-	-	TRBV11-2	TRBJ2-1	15	TGTGCCAGCAGCTTAGGAGACAGCTTTTACAATGAGCAGTTCTTC	CASSLGDSFYNEQFF
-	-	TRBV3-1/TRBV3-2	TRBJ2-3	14	TGTGCCAGCAGCTCGAGGGGGGGGGCGGATACGCAGTATTTT	CASSSRGGADTQYF
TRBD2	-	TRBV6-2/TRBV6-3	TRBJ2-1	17	TGTGCCAGCAGCAACCGGCGGGGGGGGTCCACCTACAATGAGCAGTTCTTC	CASSNRRGGSTYNEQFF
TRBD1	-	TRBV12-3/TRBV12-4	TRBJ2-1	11	TGTGCCAGCAGAGACAGGGGTGAGCAGTTCTTC	CASRDRGEQFF
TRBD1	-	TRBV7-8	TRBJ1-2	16	TGTGCCAGCAGCTTAGCGCCTGGGACAGGGGTCTATGGCTACACCTTC	CASSLAPGTGVYGYTF
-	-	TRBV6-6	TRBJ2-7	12	TGTGCCAGCAGTACAGGTGACTACGAGCAGTACTTC	CASSTGDYEQYF
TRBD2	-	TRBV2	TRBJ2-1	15	TGTGCCAGCAGGGGACTAGCGGGGGGGTACAATGAGCAGTTCTTC	CASRGLAGGYNEQFF
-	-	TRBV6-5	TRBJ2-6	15	TGTGCCAGCACCTCCGGTCTTGCTGGGGCCAACGTCCTGACTTTC	CASTSGLAGANVLTF